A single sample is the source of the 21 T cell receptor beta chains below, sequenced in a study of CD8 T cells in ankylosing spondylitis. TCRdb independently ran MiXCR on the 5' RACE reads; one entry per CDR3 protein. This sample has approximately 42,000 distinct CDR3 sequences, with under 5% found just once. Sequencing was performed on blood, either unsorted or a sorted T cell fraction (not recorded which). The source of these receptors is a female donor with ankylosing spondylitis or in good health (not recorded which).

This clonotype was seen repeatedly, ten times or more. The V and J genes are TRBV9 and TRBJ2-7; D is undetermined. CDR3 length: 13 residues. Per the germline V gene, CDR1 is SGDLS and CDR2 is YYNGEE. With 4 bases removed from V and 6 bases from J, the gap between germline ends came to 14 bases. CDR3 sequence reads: CASSLGDMGEQYF. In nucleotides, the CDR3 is TGTGCCAGCAGCCTGGGCGATATGGGCGAGCAGTACTTC.

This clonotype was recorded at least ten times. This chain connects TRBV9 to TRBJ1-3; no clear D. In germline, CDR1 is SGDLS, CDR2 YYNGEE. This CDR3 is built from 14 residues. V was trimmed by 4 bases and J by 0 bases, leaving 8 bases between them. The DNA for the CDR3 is TGTGCCAGCAGCCCAGACCTCTCTGGAAACACCATATATTTT. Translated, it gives CASSPDLSGNTIYF. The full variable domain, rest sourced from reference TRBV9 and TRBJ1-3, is DSGVTQTPKHLITATGQRVTLRCSPRSGDLSVYWYQQSLDQGLQFLIQYYNGEERAKGNILERFSAQQFPDLHSELNLSSLELGDSALYFCASSPDLSGNTIYFGEGSWLTVV.

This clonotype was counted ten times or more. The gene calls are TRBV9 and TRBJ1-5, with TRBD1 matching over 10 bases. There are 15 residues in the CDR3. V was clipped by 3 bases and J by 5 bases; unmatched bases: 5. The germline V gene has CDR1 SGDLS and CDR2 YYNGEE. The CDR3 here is CASSAGTGEHQPQHF. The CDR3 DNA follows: TGTGCCAGCAGCGCCGGGACAGGGGAGCATCAGCCCCAGCATTTT.

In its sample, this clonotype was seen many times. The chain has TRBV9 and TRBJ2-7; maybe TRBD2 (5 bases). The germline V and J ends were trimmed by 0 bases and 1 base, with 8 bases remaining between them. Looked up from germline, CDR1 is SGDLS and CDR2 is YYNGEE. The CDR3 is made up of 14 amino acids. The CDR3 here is CASSVDTRSYEQYF. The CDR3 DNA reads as TGTGCCAGCAGCGTAGACACTAGATCCTACGAGCAGTACTTC.

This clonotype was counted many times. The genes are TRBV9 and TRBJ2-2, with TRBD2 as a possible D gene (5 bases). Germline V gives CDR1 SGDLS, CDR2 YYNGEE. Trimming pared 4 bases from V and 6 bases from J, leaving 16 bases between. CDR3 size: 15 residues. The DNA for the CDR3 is TGTGCCAGCAGCTACATGGGAGAGGCACCCGGGGAGCTGTTTTTT. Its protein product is CASSYMGEAPGELFF.

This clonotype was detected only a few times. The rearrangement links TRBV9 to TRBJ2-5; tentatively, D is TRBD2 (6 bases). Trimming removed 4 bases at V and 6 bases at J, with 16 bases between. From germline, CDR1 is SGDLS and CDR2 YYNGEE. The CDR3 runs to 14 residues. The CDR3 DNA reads TGTGCCAGCAGCCCGGGGGTAAATGACCAGACCCAGTACTTC. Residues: CASSPGVNDQTQYF.

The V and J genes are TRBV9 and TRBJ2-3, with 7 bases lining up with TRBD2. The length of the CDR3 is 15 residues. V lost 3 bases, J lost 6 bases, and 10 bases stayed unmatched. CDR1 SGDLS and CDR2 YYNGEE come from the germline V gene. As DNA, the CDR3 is TGTGCCAGCAGCGCCACTAGCGCGCCAGGGGATACGCAGTATTTT. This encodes CASSATSAPGDTQYF. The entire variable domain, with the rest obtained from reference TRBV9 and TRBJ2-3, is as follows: DSGVTQTPKHLITATGQRVTLRCSPRSGDLSVYWYQQSLDQGLQFLIQYYNGEERAKGNILERFSAQQFPDLHSELNLSSLELGDSALYFCASSATSAPGDTQYFGPGTRLTVL.

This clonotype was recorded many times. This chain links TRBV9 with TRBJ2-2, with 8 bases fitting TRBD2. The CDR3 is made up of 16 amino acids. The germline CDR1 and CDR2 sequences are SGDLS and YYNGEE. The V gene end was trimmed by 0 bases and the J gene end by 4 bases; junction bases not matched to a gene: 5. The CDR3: CASSVAGGASTGELFF. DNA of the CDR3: TGTGCCAGCAGCGTAGCCGGGGGGGCCTCCACCGGGGAGCTGTTTTTT. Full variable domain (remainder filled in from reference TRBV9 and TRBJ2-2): DSGVTQTPKHLITATGQRVTLRCSPRSGDLSVYWYQQSLDQGLQFLIQYYNGEERAKGNILERFSAQQFPDLHSELNLSSLELGDSALYFCASSVAGGASTGELFFGEGSRLTVL.

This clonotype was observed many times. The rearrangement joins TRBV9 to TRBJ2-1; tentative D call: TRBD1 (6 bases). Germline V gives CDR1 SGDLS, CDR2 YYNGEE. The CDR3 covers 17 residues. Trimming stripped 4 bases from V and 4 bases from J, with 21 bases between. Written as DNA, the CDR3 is TGTGCCAGCAGCCCCGCCCAAGGCGGACAGCCATACAATGAGCAGTTCTTC. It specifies CASSPAQGGQPYNEQFF.

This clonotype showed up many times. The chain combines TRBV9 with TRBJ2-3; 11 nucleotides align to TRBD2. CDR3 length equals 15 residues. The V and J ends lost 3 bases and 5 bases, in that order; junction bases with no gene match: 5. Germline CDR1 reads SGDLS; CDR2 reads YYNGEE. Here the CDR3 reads CASSASGGNVDTQYF. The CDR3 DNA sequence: TGTGCCAGCAGCGCTAGCGGGGGGAACGTAGATACGCAGTATTTT.

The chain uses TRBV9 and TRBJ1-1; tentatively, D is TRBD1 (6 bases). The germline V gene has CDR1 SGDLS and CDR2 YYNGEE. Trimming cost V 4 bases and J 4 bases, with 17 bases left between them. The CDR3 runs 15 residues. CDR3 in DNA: TGTGCCAGCAGCCCAACAGGGAGCTTCGGCACTGAAGCTTTCTTT. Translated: CASSPTGSFGTEAFF.

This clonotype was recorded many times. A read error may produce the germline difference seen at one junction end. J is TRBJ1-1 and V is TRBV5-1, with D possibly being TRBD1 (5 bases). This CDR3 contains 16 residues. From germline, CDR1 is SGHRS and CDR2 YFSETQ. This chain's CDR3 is CASSLRGREMNNEAFF. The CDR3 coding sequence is TGCGCCAGCAGCTTGAGGGGAAGGGAGATGAACAATGAAGCTTTCTTT.

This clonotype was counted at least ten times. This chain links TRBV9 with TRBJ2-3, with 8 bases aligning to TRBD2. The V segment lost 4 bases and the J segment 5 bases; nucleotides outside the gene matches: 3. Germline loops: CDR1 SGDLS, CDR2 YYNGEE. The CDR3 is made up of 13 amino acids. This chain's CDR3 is CASSFREGDTQYF. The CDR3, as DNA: TGTGCCAGCAGCTTCCGGGAGGGAGATACGCAGTATTTT.

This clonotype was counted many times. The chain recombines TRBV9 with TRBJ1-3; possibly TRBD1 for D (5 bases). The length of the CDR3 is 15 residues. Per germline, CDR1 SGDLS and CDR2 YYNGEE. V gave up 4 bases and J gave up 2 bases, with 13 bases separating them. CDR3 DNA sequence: TGTGCCAGCAGCCGGGGGATAGATGCTGGAAACACCATATATTTT. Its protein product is CASSRGIDAGNTIYF. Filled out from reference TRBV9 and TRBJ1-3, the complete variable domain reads DSGVTQTPKHLITATGQRVTLRCSPRSGDLSVYWYQQSLDQGLQFLIQYYNGEERAKGNILERFSAQQFPDLHSELNLSSLELGDSALYFCASSRGIDAGNTIYFGEGSWLTVV.

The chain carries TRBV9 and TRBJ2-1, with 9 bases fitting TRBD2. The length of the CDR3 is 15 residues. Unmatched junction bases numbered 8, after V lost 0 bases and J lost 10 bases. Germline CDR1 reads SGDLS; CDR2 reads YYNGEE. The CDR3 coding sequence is TGTGCCAGCAGCGTAGGAGCGGGGGGCCTCGGCGAGCAGTTCTTC. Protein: CASSVGAGGLGEQFF.

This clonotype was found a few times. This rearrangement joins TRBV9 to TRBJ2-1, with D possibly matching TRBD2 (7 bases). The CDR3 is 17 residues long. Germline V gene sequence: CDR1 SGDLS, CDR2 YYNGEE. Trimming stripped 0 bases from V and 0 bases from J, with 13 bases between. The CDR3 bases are TGTGCCAGCAGCGTAGTGGGGGGGGGGCTCTCCTACAATGAGCAGTTCTTC. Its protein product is CASSVVGGGLSYNEQFF.

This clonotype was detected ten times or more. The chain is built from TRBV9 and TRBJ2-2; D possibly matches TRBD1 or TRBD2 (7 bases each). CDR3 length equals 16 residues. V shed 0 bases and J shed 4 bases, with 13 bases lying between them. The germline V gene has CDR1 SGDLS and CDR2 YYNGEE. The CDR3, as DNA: TGTGCCAGCAGCGTAGTGGGAGGGGGCCTCACCGGGGAGCTGTTTTTT. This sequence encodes CASSVVGGGLTGELFF.

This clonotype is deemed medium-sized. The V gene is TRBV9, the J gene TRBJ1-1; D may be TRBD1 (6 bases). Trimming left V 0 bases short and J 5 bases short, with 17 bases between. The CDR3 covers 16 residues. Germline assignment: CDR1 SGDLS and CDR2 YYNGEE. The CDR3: CASSVAAGGLGTEAFF. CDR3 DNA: TGTGCCAGCAGCGTAGCGGCCGGGGGGCTGGGTACTGAAGCTTTCTTT.

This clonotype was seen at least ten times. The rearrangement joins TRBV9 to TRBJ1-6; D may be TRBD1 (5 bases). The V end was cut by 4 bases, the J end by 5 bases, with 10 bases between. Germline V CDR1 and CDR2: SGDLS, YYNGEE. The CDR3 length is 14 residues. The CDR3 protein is CASSRQSDNSPLHF. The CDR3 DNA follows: TGTGCCAGCAGCCGACAGAGTGATAATTCACCCCTCCACTTT.

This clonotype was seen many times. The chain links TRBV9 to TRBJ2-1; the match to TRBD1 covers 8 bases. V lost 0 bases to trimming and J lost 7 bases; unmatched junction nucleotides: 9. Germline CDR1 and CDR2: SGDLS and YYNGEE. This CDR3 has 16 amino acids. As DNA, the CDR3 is TGTGCCAGCAGCGTAGCGGGCAGGGGGCGCGGGAATGAGCAGTTCTTC. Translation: CASSVAGRGRGNEQFF.

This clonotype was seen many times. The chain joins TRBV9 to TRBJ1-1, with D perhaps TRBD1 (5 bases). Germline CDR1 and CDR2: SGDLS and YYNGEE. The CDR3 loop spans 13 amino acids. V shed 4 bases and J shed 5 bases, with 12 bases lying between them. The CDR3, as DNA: TGTGCCAGCAGCCGGGGGGGAGCTACTGAAGCTTTCTTT. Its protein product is CASSRGGATEAFF.